This T cell receptor beta chain came from a study of sequential checkpoint blockade in melanoma. Documented treatment: randomized to nivolumab then ipilimumab (arm A) or the reverse (arm B). PBMC sorting kept live CD3+CD8+ cells without CD19 or CD56. TCRdb's copy holds only in-frame clones and misses some; the assay was immunoSEQ multiplex PCR. The sample holds fewer than 20,000 clones; around four fifths are singletons and the top ten take approximately 34%. The clonotype comes from a human donor with melanoma. This sample comprised CD8+ T cells sorted from blood (inferred from file names), obtained from a patient given nivolumab and ipilimumab in sequence.

The CDR3 nucleotides read TGCGCCAGCAGCTCACCCGGACAGGACTATGGCTACACCTTC. This translates into CASSSPGQDYGYTF. The chain employs TRBV5-1 and TRBJ1-2; 7 bases map to TRBD1. CDR3 size: 14 residues. The ends lost 3 bases at V and 3 bases at J; junction bases unmatched: 5. Germline loops: CDR1 SGHRS, CDR2 YFSETQ.